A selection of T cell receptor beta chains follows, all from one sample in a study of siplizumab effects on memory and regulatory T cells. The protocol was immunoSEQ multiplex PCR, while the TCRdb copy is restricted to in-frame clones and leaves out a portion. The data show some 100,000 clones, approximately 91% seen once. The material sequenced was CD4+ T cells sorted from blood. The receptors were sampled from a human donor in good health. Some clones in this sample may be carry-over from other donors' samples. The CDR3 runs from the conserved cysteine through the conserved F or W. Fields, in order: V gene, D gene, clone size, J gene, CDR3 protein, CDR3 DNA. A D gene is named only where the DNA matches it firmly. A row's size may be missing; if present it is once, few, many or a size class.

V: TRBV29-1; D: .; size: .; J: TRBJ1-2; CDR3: CSVEDQAFYGYTF; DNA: TGCAGCGTTGAAGATCAGGCCTTCTATGGCTACACCTTC
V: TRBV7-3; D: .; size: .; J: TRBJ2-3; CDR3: CASSISGLTDTQYF; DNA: TGTGCCAGCAGCATTAGCGGACTAACAGATACGCAGTATTTT
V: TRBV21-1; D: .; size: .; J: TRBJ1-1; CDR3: CASSKMRSADTEAFF; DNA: TGTGCCAGCAGCAAGATGAGGTCAGCCGACACTGAAGCTTTCTTT
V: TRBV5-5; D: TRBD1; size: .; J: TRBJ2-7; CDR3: CASSLTPGQGALDEQYF; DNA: TGTGCCAGCAGCTTAACACCGGGACAGGGGGCTTTGGACGAGCAGTACTTC
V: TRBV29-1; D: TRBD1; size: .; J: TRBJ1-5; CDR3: CSVAGQGARSNQPQHF; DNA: TGCAGCGTTGCGGGGCAGGGGGCGAGAAGCAATCAGCCCCAGCATTTT
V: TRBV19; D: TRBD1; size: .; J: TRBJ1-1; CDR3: CASSIRTGSTEAFF; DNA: TGTGCCAGTAGTATCCGGACAGGGAGCACTGAAGCTTTCTTT
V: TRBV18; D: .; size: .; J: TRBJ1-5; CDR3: CASSPAGSNQPQHF; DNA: TGTGCCAGCTCACCGGCAGGAAGCAATCAGCCCCAGCATTTT
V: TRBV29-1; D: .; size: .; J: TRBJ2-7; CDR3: CSVEKGQALRGEQYF; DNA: TGCAGCGTTGAAAAGGGGCAGGCTCTTCGGGGGGAGCAGTACTTC
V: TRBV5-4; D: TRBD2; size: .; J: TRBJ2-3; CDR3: CASSRTSGSTDTQYF; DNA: TGTGCCAGCAGCCGGACTAGCGGCAGCACAGATACGCAGTATTTT
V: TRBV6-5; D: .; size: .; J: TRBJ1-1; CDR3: CASSNPAGNTEAFF; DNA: TGTGCCAGCAGTAACCCGGCGGGGAACACTGAAGCTTTCTTT
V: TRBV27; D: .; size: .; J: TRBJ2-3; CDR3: CASLSTADTQYF; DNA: TGTGCCAGCCTAAGCACGGCAGATACGCAGTATTTT
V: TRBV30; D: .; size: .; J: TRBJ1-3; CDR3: CAWSARGSGNTIYF; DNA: TGTGCCTGGAGCGCCAGAGGGTCTGGAAACACCATATATTTT
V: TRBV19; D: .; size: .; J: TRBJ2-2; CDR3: CASSATVLGDTGELFF; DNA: TGTGCCAGTAGTGCGACAGTGTTAGGGGACACCGGGGAGCTGTTTTTT
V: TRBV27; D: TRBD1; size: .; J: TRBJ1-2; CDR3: CASLRLGGADGYTF; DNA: TGTGCCAGCCTACGTTTAGGGGGCGCGGATGGCTACACCTTC
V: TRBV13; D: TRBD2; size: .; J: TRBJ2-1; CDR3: CASKGLASYNEQFF; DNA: TGTGCCAGTAAAGGACTAGCATCCTACAATGAGCAGTTCTTC
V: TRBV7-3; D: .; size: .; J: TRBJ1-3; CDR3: CASSSIKGSGNTIYF; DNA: TGTGCCAGCAGCTCGATAAAGGGATCTGGAAACACCATATATTTT
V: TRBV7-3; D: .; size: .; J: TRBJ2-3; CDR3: CASSFLGPTDTQYF; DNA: TGTGCCAGCAGCTTCCTCGGACCCACAGATACGCAGTATTTT
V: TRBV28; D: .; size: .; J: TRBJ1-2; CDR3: CASFPRNYGYTF; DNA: TGTGCCAGCTTTCCGCGTAACTATGGCTACACCTTC
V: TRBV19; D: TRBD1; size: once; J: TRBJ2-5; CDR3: CASRQGPYSFIQYF; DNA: TGTGCCAGCCGACAGGGACCCTATTCGTTCATCCAGTACTTC
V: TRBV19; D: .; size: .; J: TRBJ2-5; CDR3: CASSTNRKTQYF; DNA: TGTGCCAGTAGTACCAACAGGAAGACCCAGTACTTC
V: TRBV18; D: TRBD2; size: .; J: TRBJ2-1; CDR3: CASSRGLAGDEQFF; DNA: TGTGCCAGCTCGCGGGGCCTAGCGGGGGATGAGCAGTTCTTC
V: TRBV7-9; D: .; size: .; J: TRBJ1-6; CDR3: CASSLVASPLHF; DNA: TGTGCCAGCAGCTTAGTTGCTTCACCCCTCCACTTT
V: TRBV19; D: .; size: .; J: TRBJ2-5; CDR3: CASSSQETQYF; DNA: TGTGCCAGTAGTAGCCAAGAGACCCAGTACTTC
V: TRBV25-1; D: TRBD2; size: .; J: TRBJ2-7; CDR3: CASSGLAGTKLAYEQYF; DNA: TGTGCCAGCAGTGGTCTAGCGGGAACCAAACTTGCCTACGAGCAGTACTTC
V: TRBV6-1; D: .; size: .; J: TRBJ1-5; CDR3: CASSDRAEPQHF; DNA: TGTGCCAGCAGTGACAGAGCTGAGCCCCAGCATTTT
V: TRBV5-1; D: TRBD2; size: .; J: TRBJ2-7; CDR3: CASSPTSGSYEQYF; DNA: TGCGCCAGCAGCCCCACTAGCGGGAGTTACGAGCAGTACTTC
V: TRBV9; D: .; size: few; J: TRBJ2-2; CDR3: CASSIRGLARDTGELFF; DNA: TGTGCCAGCAGCATCCGGGGTTTAGCGAGGGACACCGGGGAGCTGTTTTTT
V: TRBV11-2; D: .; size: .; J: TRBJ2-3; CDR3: CASSFQGTSTDTQYF; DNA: TGTGCCAGCAGCTTCCAGGGTACTAGCACAGATACGCAGTATTTT
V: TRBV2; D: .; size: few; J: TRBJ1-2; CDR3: CASSTPELRYGYTF; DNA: TGTGCCAGCAGTACTCCGGAGCTACGATATGGCTACACCTTC
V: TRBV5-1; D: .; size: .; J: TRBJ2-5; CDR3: CASSFQETQYF; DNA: TGCGCCAGCAGCTTCCAAGAGACCCAGTACTTC
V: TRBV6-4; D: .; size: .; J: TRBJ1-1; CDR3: CASSDSSKNTEAFF; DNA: TGTGCCAGCAGTGACTCGAGCAAGAACACTGAAGCTTTCTTT
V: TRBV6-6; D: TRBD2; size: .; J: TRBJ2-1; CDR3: CASSPSGSSYNEQFF; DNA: TGTGCCAGCAGTCCTAGCGGGAGCTCCTACAATGAGCAGTTCTTC
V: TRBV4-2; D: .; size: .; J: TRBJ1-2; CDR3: CASSQVSGTEYGYTF; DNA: TGTGCCAGCAGCCAAGTTTCTGGGACTGAGTATGGCTACACCTTC
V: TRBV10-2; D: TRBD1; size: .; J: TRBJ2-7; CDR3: CASRKGTGGYEQYF; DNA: TGCGCCAGCAGGAAAGGGACAGGGGGGTACGAGCAGTACTTC
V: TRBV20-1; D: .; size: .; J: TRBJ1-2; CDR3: CSARVPNGYTF; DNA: TGCAGTGCTAGAGTTCCGAATGGCTACACCTTC
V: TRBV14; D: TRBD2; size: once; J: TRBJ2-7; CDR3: CASSYTLAVTAYEQYF; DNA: TGTGCCAGCAGCTACACCCTAGCGGTTACCGCCTACGAGCAGTACTTC
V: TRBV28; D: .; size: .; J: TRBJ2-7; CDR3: CASSLGAAGAGEQYF; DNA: TGTGCCAGCAGTTTAGGAGCGGCAGGGGCAGGGGAGCAGTACTTC
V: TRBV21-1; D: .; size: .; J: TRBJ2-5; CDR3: CASSKALGLAYQETQYF; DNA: TGTGCCAGCAGCAAAGCGCTGGGACTAGCGTACCAAGAGACCCAGTACTTC
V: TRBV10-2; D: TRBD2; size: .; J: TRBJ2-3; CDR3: CASTRGPWDRETSGTLSADTQYF; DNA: TGCGCCAGCACAAGAGGCCCCTGGGACAGGGAGACTAGCGGGACCCTTTCGGCAGATACGCAGTATTTT